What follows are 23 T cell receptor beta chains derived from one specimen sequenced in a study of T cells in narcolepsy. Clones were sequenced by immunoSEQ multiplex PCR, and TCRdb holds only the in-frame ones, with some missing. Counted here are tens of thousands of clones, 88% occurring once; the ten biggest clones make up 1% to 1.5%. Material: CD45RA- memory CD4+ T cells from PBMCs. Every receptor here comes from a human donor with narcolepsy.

The CDR3 DNA sequence: TGTGCCAGCAGTTTTAAGGCCAACCGATACACCGGGGAGCTGTTTTTT. Its translation: CASSFKANRYTGELFF. The J gene is TRBJ2-2, the V gene TRBV6-5; the D is unclear. The germline V gene encodes CDR1 MNHEY and CDR2 SVGAGI. Trimming took 4 bases from V and 3 from J, leaving 15 bases between them. This CDR3 is built from 16 residues.

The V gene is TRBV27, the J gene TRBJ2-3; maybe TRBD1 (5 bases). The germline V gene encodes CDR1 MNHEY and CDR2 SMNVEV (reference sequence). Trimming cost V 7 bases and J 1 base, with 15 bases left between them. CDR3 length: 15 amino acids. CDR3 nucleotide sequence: TGTGCCAGCAAGGGATGGGCCAGGGGCACAGATACGCAGTATTTT. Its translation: CASKGWARGTDTQYF.

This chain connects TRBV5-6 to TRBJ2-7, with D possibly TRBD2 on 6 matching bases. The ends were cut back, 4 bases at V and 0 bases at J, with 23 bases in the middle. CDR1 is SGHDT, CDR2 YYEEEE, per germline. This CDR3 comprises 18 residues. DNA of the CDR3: TGTGCCAGCAGCCCCAAAGGGCCTAGTGGGGGGAGCTCCTACGAGCAGTACTTC. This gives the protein CASSPKGPSGGSSYEQYF.

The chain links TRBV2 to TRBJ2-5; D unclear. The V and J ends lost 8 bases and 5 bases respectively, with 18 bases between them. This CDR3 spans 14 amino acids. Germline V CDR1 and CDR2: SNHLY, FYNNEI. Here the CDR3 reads CASATVTPRETQYF. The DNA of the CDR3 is TGTGCCAGCGCCACCGTCACGCCTCGGGAGACCCAGTACTTC.

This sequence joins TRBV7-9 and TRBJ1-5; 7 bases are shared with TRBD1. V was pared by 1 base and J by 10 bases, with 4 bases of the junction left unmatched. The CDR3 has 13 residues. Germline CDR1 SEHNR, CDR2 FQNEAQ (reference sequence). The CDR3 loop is CASSLGDSRPQHF. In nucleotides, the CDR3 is TGTGCCAGCAGCTTAGGGGACAGCCGACCCCAGCATTTT.

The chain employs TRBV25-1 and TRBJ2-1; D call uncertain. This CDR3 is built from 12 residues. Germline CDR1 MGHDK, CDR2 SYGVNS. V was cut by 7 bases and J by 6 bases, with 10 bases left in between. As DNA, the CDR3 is TGTGCCAGCAACGACCCCGGCAATGAGCAGTTCTTC. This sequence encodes CASNDPGNEQFF.

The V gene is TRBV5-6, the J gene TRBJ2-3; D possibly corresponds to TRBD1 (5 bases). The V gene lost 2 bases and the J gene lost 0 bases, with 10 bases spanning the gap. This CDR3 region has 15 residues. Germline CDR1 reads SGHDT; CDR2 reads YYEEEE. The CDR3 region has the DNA TGTGCCAGCAGCTTTGCTAGGGGAAGCACAGATACGCAGTATTTT. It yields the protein CASSFARGSTDTQYF. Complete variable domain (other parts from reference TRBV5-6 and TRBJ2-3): DAGVTQSPTHLIKTRGQQVTLRCSPKSGHDTVSWYQQALGQGPQFIFQYYEEEERQRGNFPDRFSGHQFPNYSSELNVNALLLGDSALYLCASSFARGSTDTQYFGPGTRLTVL.

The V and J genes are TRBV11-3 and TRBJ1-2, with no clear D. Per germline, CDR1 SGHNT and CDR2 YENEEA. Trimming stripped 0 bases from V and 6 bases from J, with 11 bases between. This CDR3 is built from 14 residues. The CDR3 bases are TGTGCCAGCAGCTTAGATCTCTTTGGACATGGCTACACCTTC. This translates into CASSLDLFGHGYTF.

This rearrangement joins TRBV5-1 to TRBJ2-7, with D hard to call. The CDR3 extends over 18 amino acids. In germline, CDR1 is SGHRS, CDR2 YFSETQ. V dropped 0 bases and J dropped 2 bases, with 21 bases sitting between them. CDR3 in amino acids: CASSLDGPRLTAAYEQYF. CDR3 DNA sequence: TGCGCCAGCAGCTTGGATGGGCCCAGACTCACCGCCGCCTACGAGCAGTACTTC.

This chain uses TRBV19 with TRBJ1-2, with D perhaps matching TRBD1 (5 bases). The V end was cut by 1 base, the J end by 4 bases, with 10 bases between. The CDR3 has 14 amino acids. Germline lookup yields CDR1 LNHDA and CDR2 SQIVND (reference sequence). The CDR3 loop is CASSIGEGSYGYTF. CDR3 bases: TGTGCCAGTAGTATAGGAGAGGGGAGCTATGGCTACACCTTC.

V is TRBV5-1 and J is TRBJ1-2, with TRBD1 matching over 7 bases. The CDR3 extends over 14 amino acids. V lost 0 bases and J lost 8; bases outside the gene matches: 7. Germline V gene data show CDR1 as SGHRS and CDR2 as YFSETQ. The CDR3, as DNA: TGCGCCAGCAGCTTGGGGGGACAGTTCGGCGGCTACACCTTC. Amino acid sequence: CASSLGGQFGGYTF.

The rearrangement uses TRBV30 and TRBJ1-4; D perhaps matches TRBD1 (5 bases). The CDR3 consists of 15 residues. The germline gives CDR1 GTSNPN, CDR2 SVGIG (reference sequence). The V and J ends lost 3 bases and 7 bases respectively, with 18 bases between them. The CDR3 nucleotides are TGTGCCTGGAGAGAAAGGGGCAGGTCAGGTGAAAAACTGTTTTTT. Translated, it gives CAWRERGRSGEKLFF.

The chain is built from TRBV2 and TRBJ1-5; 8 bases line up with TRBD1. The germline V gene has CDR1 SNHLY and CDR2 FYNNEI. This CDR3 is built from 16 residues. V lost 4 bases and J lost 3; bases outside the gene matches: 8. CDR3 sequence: CASSAQMTGDNQPQHF. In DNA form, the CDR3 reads TGTGCCAGCAGTGCCCAGATGACAGGGGACAATCAGCCCCAGCATTTT.

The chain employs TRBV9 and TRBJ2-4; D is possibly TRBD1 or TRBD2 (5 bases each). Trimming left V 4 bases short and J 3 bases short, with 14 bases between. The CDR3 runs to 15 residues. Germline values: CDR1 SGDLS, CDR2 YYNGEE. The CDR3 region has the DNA TGTGCCAGCAGCCCCGGGACCTTGGGCAAAAACATTCAGTACTTC. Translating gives CASSPGTLGKNIQYF.

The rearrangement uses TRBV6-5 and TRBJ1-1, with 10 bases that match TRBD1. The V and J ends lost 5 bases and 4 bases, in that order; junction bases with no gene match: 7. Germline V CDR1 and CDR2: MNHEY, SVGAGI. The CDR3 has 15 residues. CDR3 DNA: TGTGCCAGCAGTGACTATCGGACAGGGGGCACTGAAGCTTTCTTT. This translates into CASSDYRTGGTEAFF.

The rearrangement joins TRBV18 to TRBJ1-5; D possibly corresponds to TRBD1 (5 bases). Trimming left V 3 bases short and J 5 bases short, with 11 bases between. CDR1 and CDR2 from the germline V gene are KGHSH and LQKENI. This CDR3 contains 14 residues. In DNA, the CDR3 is TGTGCCAGCTCACCCCGGGGCTCCGATCAGCCCCAGCATTTT. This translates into CASSPRGSDQPQHF.

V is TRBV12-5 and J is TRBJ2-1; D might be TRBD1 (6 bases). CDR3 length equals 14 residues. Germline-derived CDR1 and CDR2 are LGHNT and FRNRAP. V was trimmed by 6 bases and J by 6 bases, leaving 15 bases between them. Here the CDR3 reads CASGNPSRGNEQFF. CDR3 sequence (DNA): TGTGCTAGTGGAAACCCTTCCAGGGGCAATGAGCAGTTCTTC.

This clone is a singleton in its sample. In nucleotides, the CDR3 is TGTGCCAGCAGCGCCCATACAAGGGACACTGAAGCTTTCTTT. Encoded protein: CASSAHTRDTEAFF. The chain joins TRBV9 to TRBJ1-1; D ambiguous. Germline CDR1 and CDR2: SGDLS and YYNGEE. Trimming stripped 3 bases from V and 3 bases from J, with 12 bases between. The CDR3 totals 14 residues.

In DNA form, the CDR3 reads TGCGCCAGCAGTACGACAGGGACCTACGAGCAGTACTTC. Translated: CASSTTGTYEQYF. The J gene is TRBJ2-7, the V gene TRBV10-1, with TRBD1 matching over 7 bases. The CDR3 spans 13 residues. Looked up from germline, CDR1 is WNHNN and CDR2 is SYGVQD (reference sequence). With V trimmed by 5 bases and J by 2 bases, 3 bases remained unmatched.

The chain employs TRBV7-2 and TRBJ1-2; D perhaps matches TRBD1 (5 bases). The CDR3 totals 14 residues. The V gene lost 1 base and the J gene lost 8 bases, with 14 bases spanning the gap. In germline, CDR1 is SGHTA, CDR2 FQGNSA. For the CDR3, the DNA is TGTGCCAGCAGCTTAGTGGTTACCCCAGGGGGCTACACCTTC. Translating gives CASSLVVTPGGYTF.

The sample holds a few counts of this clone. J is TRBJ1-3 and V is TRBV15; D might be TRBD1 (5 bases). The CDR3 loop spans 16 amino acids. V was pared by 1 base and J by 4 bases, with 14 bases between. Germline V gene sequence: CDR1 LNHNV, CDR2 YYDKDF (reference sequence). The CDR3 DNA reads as TGTGCCACCAGCAGAGGGGGACGGCTGGGGGGAAACACCATATATTTT. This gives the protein CATSRGGRLGGNTIYF.

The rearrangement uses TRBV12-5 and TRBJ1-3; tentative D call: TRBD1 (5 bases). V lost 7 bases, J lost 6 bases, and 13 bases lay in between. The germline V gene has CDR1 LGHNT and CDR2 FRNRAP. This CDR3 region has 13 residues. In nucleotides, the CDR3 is TGTGCTAGTGAGACGGACACGAAAAACACCATATATTTT. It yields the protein CASETDTKNTIYF.

DNA for the CDR3: TGTGCCAGTAGTATAGTGGCCAGAACCCAAGATACGCAGTATTTT. This translates into CASSIVARTQDTQYF. This chain uses TRBV19 with TRBJ2-3; D is undetermined. Trimming removed 1 base at V and 5 bases at J, with 13 bases between. The germline CDR1 and CDR2 sequences are LNHDA and SQIVND (reference sequence). The CDR3 contains 15 residues.